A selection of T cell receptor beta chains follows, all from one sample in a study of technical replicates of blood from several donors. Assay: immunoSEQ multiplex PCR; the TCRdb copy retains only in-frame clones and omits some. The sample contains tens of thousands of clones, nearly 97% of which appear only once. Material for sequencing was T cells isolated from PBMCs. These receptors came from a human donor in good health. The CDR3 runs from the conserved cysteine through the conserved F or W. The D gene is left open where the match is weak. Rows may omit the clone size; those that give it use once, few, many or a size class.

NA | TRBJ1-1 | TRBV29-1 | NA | CSVDRGTEAFF | TGCAGCGTTGACAGGGGCACTGAAGCTTTCTTT
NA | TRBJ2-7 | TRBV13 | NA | CASSLGRGVSHEQYF | TGTGCCAGCAGCTTAGGCCGTGGAGTATCACACGAGCAGTACTTC
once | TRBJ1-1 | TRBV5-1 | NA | CASSFFQGLDTEAFF | TGCGCCAGCAGCTTTTTTCAGGGACTCGACACTGAAGCTTTCTTT
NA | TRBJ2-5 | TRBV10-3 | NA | CAISVTGRETQYF | TGTGCCATCAGTGTGACAGGAAGAGAGACCCAGTACTTC
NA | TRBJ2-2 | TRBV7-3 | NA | CASSPTNTGELFF | TGTGCCAGCAGCCCTACGAACACCGGGGAGCTGTTTTTT
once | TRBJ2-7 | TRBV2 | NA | CASSDYRYEQYF | TGTGCCAGCAGTGACTACCGCTACGAGCAGTACTTC
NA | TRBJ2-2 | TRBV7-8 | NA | CASSLMATVFTGELFF | TGTGCCAGCAGCTTAATGGCGACAGTCTTCACCGGGGAGCTGTTTTTT
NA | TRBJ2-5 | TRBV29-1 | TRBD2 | CSVEREGPRKEQYF | TGCAGCGTTGAGCGGGAGGGCCCGAGGAAGGAGCAGTACTTC
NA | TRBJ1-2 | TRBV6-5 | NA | CASSYGDSSFYGYTF | TGTGCCAGCAGTTACGGCGACAGCTCATTCTATGGCTACACCTTC
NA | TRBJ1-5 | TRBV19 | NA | CASSIVGGENSNQPQHF | TGTGCCAGTAGTATAGTCGGCGGGGAAAATAGCAATCAGCCCCAGCATTTT
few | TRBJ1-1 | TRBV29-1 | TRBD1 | CSVGQVNTEAFF | TGCAGCGTGGGACAGGTGAACACTGAAGCTTTCTTT
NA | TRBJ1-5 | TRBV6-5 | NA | CASKQGDQPQHF | TGTGCCAGTAAACAGGGAGATCAGCCCCAGCATTTT
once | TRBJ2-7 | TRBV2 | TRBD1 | CASSRRGSYEQYF | TGTGCCAGCAGCCGCAGGGGGAGCTACGAGCAGTACTTC
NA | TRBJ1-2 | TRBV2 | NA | CASFEQGSGYTF | TGTGCCAGCTTCGAACAGGGTTCAGGCTACACCTTC
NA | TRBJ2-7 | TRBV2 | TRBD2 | CASSPAGVTYEQYF | TGTGCCAGCAGCCCCGCGGGGGTAACCTACGAGCAGTACTTC
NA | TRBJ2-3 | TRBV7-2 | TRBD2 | CASSPTSGRGWTDTQYF | TGTGCCAGCAGCCCGACTAGCGGGAGGGGTTGGACAGATACGCAGTATTTT
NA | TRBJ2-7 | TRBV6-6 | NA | CASSPDNYEQYF | TGTGCCAGCAGCCCCGACAACTACGAGCAGTACTTC
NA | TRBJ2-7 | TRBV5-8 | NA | CASTPRPGTYEQYF | TGTGCCAGCACCCCCCGCCCGGGAACCTACGAGCAGTACTTC
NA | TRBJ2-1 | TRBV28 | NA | CASTSSGEQFF | TGTGCCAGTACTAGCTCCGGTGAGCAGTTCTTC
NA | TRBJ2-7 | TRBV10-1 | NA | CASSATENSYEQYF | TGCGCCAGCAGTGCCACAGAGAACAGCTACGAGCAGTACTTC
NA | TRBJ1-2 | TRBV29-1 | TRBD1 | CSCGQANYGYTF | TGCAGCTGTGGACAGGCAAACTATGGCTACACCTTC
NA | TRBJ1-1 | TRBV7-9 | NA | CASRTGQNTEAFF | TGTGCCAGCAGGACGGGACAAAACACTGAAGCTTTCTTT
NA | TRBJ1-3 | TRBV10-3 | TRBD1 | CAISPGTAGNTIYF | TGTGCCATCAGTCCCGGGACAGCTGGAAACACCATATATTTT
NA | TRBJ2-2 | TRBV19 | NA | CASNSVANTGELFF | TGTGCCAGTAATAGTGTCGCGAACACCGGGGAGCTGTTTTTT
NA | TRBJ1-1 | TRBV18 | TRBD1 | CASSLGTGDTEAFF | TGTGCCAGCTCACTAGGGACAGGGGATACTGAAGCTTTCTTT
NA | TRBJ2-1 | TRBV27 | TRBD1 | CASSPTGQGYNEQFF | TGTGCCAGCAGCCCCACGGGACAGGGATATAATGAGCAGTTCTTC
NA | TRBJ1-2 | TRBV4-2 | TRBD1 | CASSHPQGAANYGYTF | TGTGCCAGCAGCCACCCTCAGGGGGCCGCTAACTATGGCTACACCTTC
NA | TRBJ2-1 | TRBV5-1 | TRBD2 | CASSFGLAGEVKQFF | TGCGCCAGCAGCTTCGGACTAGCGGGAGAGGTAAAGCAGTTCTTC
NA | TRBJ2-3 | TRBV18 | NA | CASSPSRGVDTQYF | TGTGCCAGCTCACCAAGCAGGGGGGTAGATACGCAGTATTTT
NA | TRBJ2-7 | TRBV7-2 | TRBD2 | CASSLGGGRQYEQYF | TGTGCCAGCAGCTTAGGGGGCGGGAGACAGTACGAGCAGTACTTC
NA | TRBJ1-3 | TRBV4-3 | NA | CASSQLTTGPKSGNTIYF | TGCGCCAGCAGCCAACTCACCACAGGGCCGAAGTCTGGAAACACCATATATTTT
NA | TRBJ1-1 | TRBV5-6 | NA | CASSLERSLTEAFF | TGTGCCAGCAGCTTGGAACGGAGTCTCACTGAAGCTTTCTTT
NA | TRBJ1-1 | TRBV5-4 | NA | CASSSQRGTEAFF | TGTGCCAGCAGCTCCCAAAGGGGGACTGAAGCTTTCTTT
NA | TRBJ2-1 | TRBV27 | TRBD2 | CASSLAGAPNEQFF | TGTGCCAGCAGTCTAGCGGGAGCGCCCAATGAGCAGTTCTTC
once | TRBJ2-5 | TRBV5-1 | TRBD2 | CASSVSGTTKETQYF | TGCGCCAGCAGCGTCTCCGGGACTACAAAAGAGACCCAGTACTTC
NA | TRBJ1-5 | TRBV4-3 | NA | CASSAGHNQPQHF | TGCGCCAGCAGCGCAGGTCACAATCAGCCCCAGCATTTT
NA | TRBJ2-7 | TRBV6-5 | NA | CASSYETVQYF | TGTGCCAGCAGTTACGAGACAGTCCAGTACTTC
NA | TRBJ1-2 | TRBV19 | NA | CASSESQGGYTF | TGTGCCAGTTCAGAATCGCAGGGTGGCTACACCTTC
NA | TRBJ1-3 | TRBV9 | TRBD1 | CASSVGQTRGNTIYF | TGTGCCAGCAGCGTGGGACAGACAAGGGGAAACACCATATATTTT
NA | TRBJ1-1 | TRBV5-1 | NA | CASSLRGGTEAFF | TGCGCCAGCAGCTTAAGGGGAGGGACTGAAGCTTTCTTT